The clone carrying this T cell receptor (beta chain) was counted a few times. The CDR3 totals 13 residues. The germline V gene has CDR1 GTSNPN and CDR2 SVGIG (reference sequence). The germline V and J ends were trimmed by 0 bases and 2 bases, with 5 bases remaining between them. This sample was included in a study of blood T cell repertoires in COVID-19. For the study at large: Sites across the United States, Italy and Spain contributed samples from acute and convalescent COVID-19. PBMCs, B-cell-depleted T cells, or T cells provided the cDNA or gDNA that made up the material.

Authors' methods: Cell counts per sample came from amplifying reference gene primers. Assay used: immunoSEQ multiplex PCR; TCRdb lists only in-frame clones, some missing. Clonal size and the V and J genes are those of that table, whereas D and trimming came from the DNA. The sample holds about 190,000 clones, about 88% seen once. The sequenced sample was peripheral blood. The rearrangement joins TRBV30 to TRBJ1-5; a weak D match, TRBD1 (5 bases). This receptor was taken from a woman aged 40 to 50 who had recovered from COVID-19. The CDR3 here is CAWSVQGNQPQHF. In nucleotides, the CDR3 is TGTGCCTGGAGTGTACAGGGCAATCAGCCCCAGCATTTT.